This TCR beta chain was profiled in a study of monozygotic twins with cystic fibrosis. Profiling relied on immunoSEQ multiplex PCR, and the TCRdb table lists in-frame clones only, not all of them. The top ten clones hold around 1.7% of a sample with approximately 34,000 clones, nearly 85% of them seen once. This CDR3 spans 15 amino acids. Germline V gene sequence: CDR1 SGHRS, CDR2 YFSETQ. V was trimmed by 4 bases and J by 4 bases, leaving 17 bases between them. This chain joins TRBV5-1 and TRBJ1-1; maybe TRBD1 (5 bases). This TCR derives from a girl aged 2 to 9 with cystic fibrosis. Sequenced sample: blood. Written as DNA, the CDR3 is TGCGCCAGCAGCCCGGACAACCCATTGACCACTGAAGCTTTCTTT. Encoded protein: CASSPDNPLTTEAFF.